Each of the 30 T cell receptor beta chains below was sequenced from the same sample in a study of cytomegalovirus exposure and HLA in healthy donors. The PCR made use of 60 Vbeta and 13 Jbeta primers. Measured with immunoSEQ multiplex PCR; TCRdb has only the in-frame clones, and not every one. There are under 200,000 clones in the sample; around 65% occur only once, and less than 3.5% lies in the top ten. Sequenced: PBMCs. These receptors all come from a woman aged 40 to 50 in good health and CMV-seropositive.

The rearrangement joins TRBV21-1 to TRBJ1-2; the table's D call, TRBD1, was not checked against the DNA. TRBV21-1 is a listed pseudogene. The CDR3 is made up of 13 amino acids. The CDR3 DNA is TGTGCCAGCACCTTGGGACAGGGACATGGCTACACCTTC. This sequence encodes CASTLGQGHGYTF.

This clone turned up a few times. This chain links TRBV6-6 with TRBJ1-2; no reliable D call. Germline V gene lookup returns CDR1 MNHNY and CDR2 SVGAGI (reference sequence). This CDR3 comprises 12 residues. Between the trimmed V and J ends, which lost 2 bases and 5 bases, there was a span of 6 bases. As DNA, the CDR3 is TGTGCCAGCAGTTACGAGGAATATGGCTACACCTTC. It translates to CASSYEEYGYTF.

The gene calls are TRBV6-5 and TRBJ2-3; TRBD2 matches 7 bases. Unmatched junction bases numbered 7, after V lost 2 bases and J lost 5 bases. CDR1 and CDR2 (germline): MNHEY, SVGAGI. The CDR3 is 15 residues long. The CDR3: CASSYSGARGDTQYF. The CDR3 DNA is TGTGCCAGCAGTTACAGCGGGGCCCGGGGAGATACGCAGTATTTT.

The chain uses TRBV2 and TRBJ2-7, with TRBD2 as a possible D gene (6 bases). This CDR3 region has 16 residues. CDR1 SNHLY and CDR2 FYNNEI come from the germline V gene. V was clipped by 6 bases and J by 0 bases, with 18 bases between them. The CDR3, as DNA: TGTGCCAGCAGATCGACTAGACGGGCGTACTCCTACGAGCAGTACTTC. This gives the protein CASRSTRRAYSYEQYF.

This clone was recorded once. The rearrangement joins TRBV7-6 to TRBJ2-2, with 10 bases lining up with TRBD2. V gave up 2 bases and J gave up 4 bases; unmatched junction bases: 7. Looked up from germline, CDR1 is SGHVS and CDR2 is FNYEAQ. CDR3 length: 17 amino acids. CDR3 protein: CASSLTAGGPGTGELFF. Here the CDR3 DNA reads TGTGCCAGCAGCTTAACAGCGGGGGGGCCCGGCACCGGGGAGCTGTTTTTT.

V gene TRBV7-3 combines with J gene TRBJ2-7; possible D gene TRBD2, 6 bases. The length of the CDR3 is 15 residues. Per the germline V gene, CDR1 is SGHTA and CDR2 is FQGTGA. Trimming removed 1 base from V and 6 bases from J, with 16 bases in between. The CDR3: CASSLIGTGNSEQYF. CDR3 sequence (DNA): TGTGCCAGCAGCTTAATAGGGACTGGGAATAGCGAGCAGTACTTC. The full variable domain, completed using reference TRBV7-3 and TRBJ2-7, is GAGVSQTPSNKVTEKGKYVELRCDPISGHTALYWYRQSLGQGPEFLIYFQGTGAADDSGLPNDRFFAVRPEGSVSTLKIQRTERGDSAVYLCASSLIGTGNSEQYFGPGTRLTVT.

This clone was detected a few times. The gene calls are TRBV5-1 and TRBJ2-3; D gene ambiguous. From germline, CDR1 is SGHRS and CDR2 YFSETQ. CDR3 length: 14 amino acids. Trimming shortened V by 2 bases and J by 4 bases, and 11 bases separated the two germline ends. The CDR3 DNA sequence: TGCGCCAGCAGCTTCCGGTCAGGTTCAGATACGCAGTATTTT. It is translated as CASSFRSGSDTQYF.

The DNA of the CDR3 is TGCGCCAGCTCGGCCGGGGAGGGGTCGAGCAATCAGCCCCAGCATTTT. It codes for CASSAGEGSSNQPQHF. This chain connects TRBV5-1 to TRBJ1-5; D is perhaps TRBD1 (5 bases). V shed 7 bases and J shed 1 base, with 18 bases lying between them. This CDR3 is 16 amino acids long. The germline CDR1 and CDR2 sequences are SGHRS and YFSETQ. Complete variable domain (other parts from reference TRBV5-1 and TRBJ1-5): KAGVTQTPRYLIKTRGQQVTLSCSPISGHRSVSWYQQTPGQGLQFLFEYFSETQRNKGNFPGRFSGRQFSNSRSEMNVSTLELGDSALYLCASSAGEGSSNQPQHFGDGTRLSIL.

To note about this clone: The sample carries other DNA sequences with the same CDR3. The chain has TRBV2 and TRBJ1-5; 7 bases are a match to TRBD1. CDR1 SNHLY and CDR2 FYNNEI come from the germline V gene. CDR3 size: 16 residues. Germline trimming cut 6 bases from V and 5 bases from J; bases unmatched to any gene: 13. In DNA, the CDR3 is TGTGCCAGCAGGGAGACAGGGCTAGGGAGACATCAGCCCCAGCATTTT. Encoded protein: CASRETGLGRHQPQHF.

The CDR3 here is CASSLTAGRPNYGYTF. In DNA, the CDR3 is TGCGCCAGCAGCCTTACCGCAGGTCGCCCTAACTATGGCTACACCTTC. The chain carries TRBV4-1 and TRBJ1-2; D call uncertain. Germline loops: CDR1 MGHRA, CDR2 YSYEKL. The CDR3 covers 16 residues. With 4 bases removed from V and 0 bases from J, the gap between germline ends came to 15 bases.

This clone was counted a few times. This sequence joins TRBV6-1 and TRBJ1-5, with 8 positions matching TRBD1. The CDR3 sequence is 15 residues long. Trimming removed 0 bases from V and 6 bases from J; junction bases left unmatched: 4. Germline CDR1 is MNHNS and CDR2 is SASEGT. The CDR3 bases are TGTGCCAGCAGTGAAGCGCAGGGGGCGGTTCAGCCCCAGCATTTT. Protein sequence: CASSEAQGAVQPQHF.

CDR3: CASSFTGTGGYEQFF. In DNA, the CDR3 is TGTGCCAGCAGCTTTACAGGGACAGGGGGCTATGAGCAGTTCTTC. The chain links TRBV28 to TRBJ2-1, with TRBD1 identical over 12 bases. The J segment lost 8 bases and the V segment lost 6 bases, leaving 8 bases of the junction unmatched. The germline V gene has CDR1 MDHEN and CDR2 SYDVKM. The CDR3 is made up of 15 amino acids. Variable domain in full (rest from reference TRBV28 and TRBJ2-1): DVKVTQSSRYLVKRTGEKVFLECVQDMDHENMFWYRQDPGLGLRLIYFSYDVKMKEKGDIPEGYSVSREKKERFSLILESASTNQTSMYLCASSFTGTGGYEQFFGPGTRLTVL.

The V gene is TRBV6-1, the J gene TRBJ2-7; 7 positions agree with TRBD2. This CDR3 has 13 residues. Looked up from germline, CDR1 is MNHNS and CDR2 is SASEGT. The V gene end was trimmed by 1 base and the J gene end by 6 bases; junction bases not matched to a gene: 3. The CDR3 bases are TGTGCCAGCAGTGAAGGGGAGGGTGGCGAGCAGTACTTC. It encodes CASSEGEGGEQYF.

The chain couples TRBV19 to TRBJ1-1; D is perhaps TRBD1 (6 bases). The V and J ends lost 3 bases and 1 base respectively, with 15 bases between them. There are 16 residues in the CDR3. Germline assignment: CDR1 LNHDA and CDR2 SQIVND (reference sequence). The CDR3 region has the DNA TGTGCCAGTAGTATTAGCGGGGGCATAGGGAACACTGAAGCTTTCTTT. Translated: CASSISGGIGNTEAFF.

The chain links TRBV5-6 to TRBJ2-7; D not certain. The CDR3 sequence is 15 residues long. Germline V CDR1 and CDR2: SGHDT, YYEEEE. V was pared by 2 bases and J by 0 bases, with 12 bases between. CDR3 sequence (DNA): TGTGCCAGCAGCTTCCCAGACTCGCGCTCCTACGAGCAGTACTTC. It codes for CASSFPDSRSYEQYF.

CDR3 sequence (DNA): TGTGCCAGCAGCCTCAGCGGGGGGGCAGGCGAGCAGTACTTC. It is translated as CASSLSGGAGEQYF. This chain joins TRBV7-9 and TRBJ2-7; TRBD2 matches 10 bases. The CDR3 is 14 residues long. V shed 5 bases and J 6 bases; nucleotides not matched to a gene: 7. Germline V lookup: CDR1 SEHNR, CDR2 FQNEAQ (reference sequence).

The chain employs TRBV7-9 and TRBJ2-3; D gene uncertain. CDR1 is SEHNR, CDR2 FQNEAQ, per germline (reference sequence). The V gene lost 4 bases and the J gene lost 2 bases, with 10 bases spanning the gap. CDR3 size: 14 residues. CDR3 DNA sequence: TGTGCCAGCAGCTCCTATTACTCCACAGATACGCAGTATTTT. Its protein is CASSSYYSTDTQYF.

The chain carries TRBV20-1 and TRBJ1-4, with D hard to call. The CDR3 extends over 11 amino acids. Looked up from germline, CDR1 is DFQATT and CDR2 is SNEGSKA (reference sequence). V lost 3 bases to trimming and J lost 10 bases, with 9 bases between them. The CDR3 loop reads CSASPLLKLFF. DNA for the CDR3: TGCAGTGCTAGTCCCCTCCTAAAACTGTTTTTT.

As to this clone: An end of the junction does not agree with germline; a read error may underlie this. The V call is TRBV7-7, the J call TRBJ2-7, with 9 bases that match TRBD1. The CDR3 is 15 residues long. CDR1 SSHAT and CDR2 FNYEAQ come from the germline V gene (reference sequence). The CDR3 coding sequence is TGTGCTAGCAGCTTAGGACAGGGGCTCTCCTACGAGCAGTACTTC. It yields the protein CASSLGQGLSYEQYF.

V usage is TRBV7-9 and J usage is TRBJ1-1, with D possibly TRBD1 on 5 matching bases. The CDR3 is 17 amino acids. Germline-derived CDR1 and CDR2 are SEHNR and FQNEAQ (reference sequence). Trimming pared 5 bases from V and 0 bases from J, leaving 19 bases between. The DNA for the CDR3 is TGTGCCAGCAGCGAATGGAAGTTAGGGGCCATGAACACTGAAGCTTTCTTT. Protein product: CASSEWKLGAMNTEAFF.

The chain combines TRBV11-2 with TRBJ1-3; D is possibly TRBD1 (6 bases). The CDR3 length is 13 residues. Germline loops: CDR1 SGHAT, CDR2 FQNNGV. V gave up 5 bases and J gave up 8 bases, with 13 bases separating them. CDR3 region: CASSQDRPHTIYF. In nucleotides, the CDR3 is TGTGCCAGCAGCCAGGACAGACCCCACACCATATATTTT.

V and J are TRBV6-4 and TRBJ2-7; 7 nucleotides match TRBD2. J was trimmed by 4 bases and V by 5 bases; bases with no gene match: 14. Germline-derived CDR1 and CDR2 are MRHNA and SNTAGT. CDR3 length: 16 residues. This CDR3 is CASSPTAGTKMYEQYF. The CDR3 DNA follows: TGTGCCAGCAGTCCCACCGCCGGGACTAAAATGTACGAGCAGTACTTC.

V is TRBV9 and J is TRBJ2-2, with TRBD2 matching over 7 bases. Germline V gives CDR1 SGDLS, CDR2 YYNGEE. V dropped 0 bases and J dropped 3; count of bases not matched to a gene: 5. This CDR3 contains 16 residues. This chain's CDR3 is CASSVGVAGYTGELFF. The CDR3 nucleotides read TGTGCCAGCAGCGTAGGAGTAGCGGGTTACACCGGGGAGCTGTTTTTT.

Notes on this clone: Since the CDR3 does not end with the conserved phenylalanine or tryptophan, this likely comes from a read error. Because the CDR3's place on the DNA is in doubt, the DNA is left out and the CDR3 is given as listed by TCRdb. The CDR3: CAISDSRGYTI. This rearrangement joins TRBV10-3 to TRBJ1-1. The CDR3 adds up to 11 amino acids, both ends counted. Per germline, CDR1 ENHRY and CDR2 SYGVKD.

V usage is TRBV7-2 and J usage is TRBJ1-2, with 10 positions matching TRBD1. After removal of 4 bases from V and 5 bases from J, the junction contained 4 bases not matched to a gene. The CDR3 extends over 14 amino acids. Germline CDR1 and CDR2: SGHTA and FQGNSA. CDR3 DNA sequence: TGTGCCAGCAGCTGGCGACAGGGGGCATATGGCTACACCTTC. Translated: CASSWRQGAYGYTF.

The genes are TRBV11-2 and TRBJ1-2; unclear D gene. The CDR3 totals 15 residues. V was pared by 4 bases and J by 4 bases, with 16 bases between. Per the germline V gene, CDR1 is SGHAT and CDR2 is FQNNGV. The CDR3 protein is CASSSSAGHIYGYTF. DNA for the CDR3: TGTGCCAGCAGCTCCTCCGCTGGGCATATCTATGGCTACACCTTC.

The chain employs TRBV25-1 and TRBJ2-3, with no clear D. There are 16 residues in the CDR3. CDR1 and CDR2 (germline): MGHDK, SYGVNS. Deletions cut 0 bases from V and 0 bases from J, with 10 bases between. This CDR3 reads CASSEYLGGSTDTQYF. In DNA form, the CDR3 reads TGTGCCAGCAGTGAATATTTAGGCGGAAGCACAGATACGCAGTATTTT.

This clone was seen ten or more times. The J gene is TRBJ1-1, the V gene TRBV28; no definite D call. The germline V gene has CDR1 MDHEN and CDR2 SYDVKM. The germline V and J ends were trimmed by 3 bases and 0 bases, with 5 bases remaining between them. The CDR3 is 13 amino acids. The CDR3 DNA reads TGTGCCAGCAGTTTTTTAGTGAACACTGAAGCTTTCTTT. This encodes CASSFLVNTEAFF.

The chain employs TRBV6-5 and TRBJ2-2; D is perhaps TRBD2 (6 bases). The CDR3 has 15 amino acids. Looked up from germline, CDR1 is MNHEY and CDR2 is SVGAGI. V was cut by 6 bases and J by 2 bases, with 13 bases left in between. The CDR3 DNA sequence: TGTGCCAGCAGAACCACCGGACTAAACACCGGGGAGCTGTTTTTT. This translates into CASRTTGLNTGELFF.

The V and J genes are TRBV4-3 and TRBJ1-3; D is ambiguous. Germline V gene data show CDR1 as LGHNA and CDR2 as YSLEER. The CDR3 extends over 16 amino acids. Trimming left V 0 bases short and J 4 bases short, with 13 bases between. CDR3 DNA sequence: TGCGCCAGCAGCCAAGATCGGAGGGCGGGGGGAAACACCATATATTTT. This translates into CASSQDRRAGGNTIYF.